These T cell receptor beta chains were read from a single sample in a study of blood T cells in healthy people across ages. TCRdb called the 5' RACE reads again in MiXCR, with one record for every CDR3 protein. The sample records around 800,000 distinct CDR3 sequences, 50% to 65% being singletons. Sequencing was performed on blood. The receptors were sampled from a man older than 75 in good health. CDR3s include the opening cysteine and the closing phenylalanine or tryptophan. A D gene is named only where the DNA matches it firmly. Not all rows give a size; the values are once, few, many and, for expanded clones, a class.

len	v_gene	abundance	d_gene	j_gene	CDR3nt	CDR3aa
16	TRBV29-1	NA	TRBD2	TRBJ2-7	TGCAGCGTGGCCAGGACTAGCGGGAGGAGCTCCTACGAGCAGTACTTC	CSVARTSGRSSYEQYF
14	TRBV6-5	NA	TRBD2	TRBJ2-3	TGTGCCAGCTCCCCGGCGGGAGAAGGTAGATACGCGTATTTT	CASSPAGEGRYAYF
16	TRBV3-1	NA	NA	TRBJ2-1	TGTGCCAGCAGCCAACCCGGGTCGGTCCTATACAATGAGCAGTTCTTC	CASSQPGSVLYNEQFF
16	TRBV6-1	NA	TRBD1	TRBJ1-5	TGTGCCAGCAACAGACAGGGGGCTACTAGCAATCAGCCCCAGCATTTT	CASNRQGATSNQPQHF
13	TRBV6-5	few	NA	TRBJ2-7	TGTGCCAGCCGGGACACTATTTCCTACGAGCAGTACTTC	CASRDTISYEQYF
15	TRBV3-1	NA	NA	TRBJ1-2	TGTGCCAGCAGCCAATGGGGGGTGAAGGACTATGGCTACACCTTC	CASSQWGVKDYGYTF
15	TRBV6-1	once	NA	TRBJ2-2	TGTGCCAGCAGTTCCGGGACACGGAACACCGGGGAGCTGTTTTTT	CASSSGTRNTGELFF
13	TRBV7-9	NA	NA	TRBJ2-5	TGTGCCAGCAGCGCGCCAGGGGGGGAGACCCAGTACTTC	CASSAPGGETQYF
12	TRBV3-1	NA	NA	TRBJ1-2	TGTGCCAGCAGCGGCGGGGGGGGAGGCTACACCTTC	CASSGGGGGYTF
15	TRBV20-1	NA	NA	TRBJ2-4	TGCAGTGCTTTCGGGGGAGTGGGGTCCAAAAACATTCAGTACTTC	CSAFGGVGSKNIQYF
16	TRBV6-1	NA	TRBD1	TRBJ2-1	TGTGCCAGCCGCTCCCGGGGACAGGGGACCTACAATGAGCAGTTCTTC	CASRSRGQGTYNEQFF
17	TRBV20-1	NA	NA	TRBJ2-1	TGCAGTGCTAGAGATGGGCCAGCGGCCATAAAGGGCAATGAGCAGTTCTTC	CSARDGPAAIKGNEQFF
13	TRBV13	NA	NA	TRBJ2-5	TGTGCCAGCAGCGGCGGGGAGCAAGAGACCCAGTACTTC	CASSGGEQETQYF
13	TRBV6-6	NA	NA	TRBJ2-3	TGTGCCAGCAAGGGGGGAAGTAACAGAGACGCGTATTTT	CASKGGSNRDAYF
14	TRBV20-1	few	TRBD1	TRBJ2-1	TGCAGTGCTGAAGCCGGGACAGGGGCTTCTGAGCAGTTCTTC	CSAEAGTGASEQFF
12	TRBV7-9	few	NA	TRBJ2-7	TGTGCCTGTACCCCAAGCAGCGGAGAGCAGTACTTC	CACTPSSGEQYF
13	TRBV20-1	NA	TRBD2	TRBJ2-3	TGCAGTGCTGCCAAGACTAGCTCCCCGGGGCAGTATTTT	CSAAKTSSPGQYF